This T cell receptor (beta chain) derives from a study of control samples from healthy donors and cancer patients. TCRdb keeps only in-frame clones here, not all; method: immunoSEQ multiplex PCR. The sample holds approximately 190,000 clones, approximately 90% seen once. Sequencing was performed on blood. This clonotype was sampled from a man aged 25-45 years in good health.

DNA of the CDR3: TGTGCCAGCAGTATCGTGGGGGGGGAAAAACTGTTTTTT. Amino acids: CASSIVGGEKLFF. V and J are TRBV6-5 and TRBJ1-4, with D tentatively TRBD1 (5 bases). Germline V lookup: CDR1 MNHEY, CDR2 SVGAGI. There are 13 residues in the CDR3. The V gene lost 5 bases and the J gene lost 8 bases, with 12 bases spanning the gap.